Listed here are 7 T cell receptor beta chains from one sample, sequenced in a study of cytomegalovirus exposure and HLA in healthy donors. The PCR made use of 60 Vbeta and 13 Jbeta primers. Some clones are missing from TCRdb's copy, which holds only in-frame ones; the method was immunoSEQ multiplex PCR. The table shows roughly 180,000 clones, with about 80% occurring only once. Material: PBMCs. Receptors originate from a woman aged 18 to 35 in good health and CMV-seropositive.

The V gene is TRBV13, the J gene TRBJ2-2, with D unresolved. The CDR3 extends over 15 amino acids. CDR1 is PRHDT, CDR2 FYEKMQ, per germline (reference sequence). The germline V and J ends were trimmed by 1 base and 7 bases, with 13 bases remaining between them. CDR3 nucleotide sequence: TGTGCCAGCAGCTTAGCCACCCAGGCTATCGGGGAGCTGTTTTTT. As protein: CASSLATQAIGELFF.

This clone was counted a single time. The chain links TRBV19 to TRBJ1-5, with D possibly matching TRBD1 (5 bases). The V end was cut by 3 bases, the J end by 0 bases, with 12 bases between. CDR1 and CDR2 from the germline V gene are LNHDA and SQIVND (reference sequence). The CDR3 runs to 16 residues. The CDR3 sequence is CASSMGGGISNQPQHF. The CDR3 DNA reads TGTGCCAGTAGTATGGGTGGGGGGATTAGCAATCAGCCCCAGCATTTT.

This clone was seen once. V usage is TRBV5-1 and J usage is TRBJ1-2, with D hard to call. This CDR3 comprises 15 residues. V dropped 4 bases and J dropped 8 bases, with 21 bases sitting between them. Germline CDR1 is SGHRS and CDR2 is YFSETQ. The CDR3 spells CASSNHRDYREGYTF. In DNA, the CDR3 is TGCGCCAGCAGCAACCACAGAGACTACCGCGAGGGCTACACCTTC.

The V and J genes are TRBV5-1 and TRBJ2-1, with D possibly matching TRBD2 (7 bases). The CDR3 loop spans 15 amino acids. Trimming removed 1 base from V and 4 bases from J, with 12 bases in between. Per the germline V gene, CDR1 is SGHRS and CDR2 is YFSETQ. The CDR3 loop reads CASSLRGGSYNEQFF. CDR3 DNA sequence: TGCGCCAGCAGCTTGAGGGGGGGAAGTTACAATGAGCAGTTCTTC. The whole variable domain, remainder taken from reference TRBV5-1 and TRBJ2-1, is KAGVTQTPRYLIKTRGQQVTLSCSPISGHRSVSWYQQTPGQGLQFLFEYFSETQRNKGNFPGRFSGRQFSNSRSEMNVSTLELGDSALYLCASSLRGGSYNEQFFGPGTRLTVL.

The genes are TRBV19 and TRBJ1-4; D is uncertain. The germline V and J ends were trimmed by 9 bases and 0 bases, with 8 bases remaining between them. In germline, CDR1 is LNHDA, CDR2 SQIVND (reference sequence). CDR3 length: 13 residues. The CDR3 region is CASEISTNEKLFF. DNA for the CDR3: TGTGCCAGCGAGATATCAACTAATGAAAAACTGTTTTTT. Together with reference TRBV19 and TRBJ1-4, the CDR3 gives the full variable domain: DGGITQSPKYLFRKEGQNVTLSCEQNLNHDAMYWYRQDPGQGLRLIYYSQIVNDFQKGDIAEGYSVSREKKESFPLTVTSAQKNPTAFYLCASEISTNEKLFFGSGTQLSVL.

Only a few counts were recorded for this clone. V is TRBV6-1 and J is TRBJ1-2, with 8 bases identical to TRBD1. The CDR3 has 15 residues. Per germline, CDR1 MNHNS and CDR2 SASEGT. V shed 0 bases, J shed 4 bases, and the junction held 4 bases outside the gene matches. The chain's CDR3 is CASSEAGTGIYGYTF. DNA for the CDR3: TGTGCCAGCAGTGAAGCCGGGACAGGAATCTATGGCTACACCTTC.

The chain recombines TRBV4-2 with TRBJ2-2; 9 bases are a match to TRBD2. CDR3 length equals 18 residues. Per the germline V gene, CDR1 is LGHNA and CDR2 is YNFKEQ. Unmatched junction bases numbered 14, after V lost 0 bases and J lost 9 bases. CDR3 nucleotide sequence: TGTGCCAGCAGCCAAGATTTAGGACTAGCGCCTTCTCCCCGGGAGCTGTTTTTT. Amino acid sequence: CASSQDLGLAPSPRELFF.